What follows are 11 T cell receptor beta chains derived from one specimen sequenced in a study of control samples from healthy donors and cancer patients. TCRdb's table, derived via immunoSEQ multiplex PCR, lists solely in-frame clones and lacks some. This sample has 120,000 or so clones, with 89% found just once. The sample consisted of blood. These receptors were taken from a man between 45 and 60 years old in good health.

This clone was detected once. The CDR3 DNA follows: TGCGCCTCCAGACGAGGGATTAACTCTGGGGCCAACGTCCTGACTTTC. Translated: CASRRGINSGANVLTF. The chain is built from TRBV10-2 and TRBJ2-6; tentative D call: TRBD2 (5 bases). CDR1 is WSHSY, CDR2 SAAADI, per germline. The CDR3 is 16 amino acids. Trimming cost V 11 bases and J 0 bases, with 17 bases left between them.

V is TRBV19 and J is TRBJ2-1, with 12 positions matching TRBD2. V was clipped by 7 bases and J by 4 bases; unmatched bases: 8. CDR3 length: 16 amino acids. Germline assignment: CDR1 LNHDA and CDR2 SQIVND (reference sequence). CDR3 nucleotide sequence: TGTGCCAGTACACCCCAACTAGCGGGGGGATACAATGAGCAGTTCTTC. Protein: CASTPQLAGGYNEQFF.

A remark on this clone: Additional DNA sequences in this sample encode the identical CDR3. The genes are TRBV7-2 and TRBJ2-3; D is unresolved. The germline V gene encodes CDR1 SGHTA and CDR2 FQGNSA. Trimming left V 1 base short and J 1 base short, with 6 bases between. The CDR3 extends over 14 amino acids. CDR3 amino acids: CASSLGTRTDTQYF. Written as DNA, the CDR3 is TGTGCCAGCAGCTTAGGAACCCGCACAGATACGCAGTATTTT.

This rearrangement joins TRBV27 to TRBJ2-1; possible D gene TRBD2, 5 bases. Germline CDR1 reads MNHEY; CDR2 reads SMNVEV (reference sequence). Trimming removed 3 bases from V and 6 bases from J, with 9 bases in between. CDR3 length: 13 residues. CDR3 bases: TGTGCCAGCAGTTTCAGAGGGTTCAATGAGCAGTTCTTC. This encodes CASSFRGFNEQFF.

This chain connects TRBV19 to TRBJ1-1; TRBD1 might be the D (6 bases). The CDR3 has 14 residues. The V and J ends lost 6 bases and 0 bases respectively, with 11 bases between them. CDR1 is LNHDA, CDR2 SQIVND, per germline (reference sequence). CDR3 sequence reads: CASRATGMNTEAFF. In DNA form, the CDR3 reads TGTGCCAGTAGGGCGACAGGCATGAACACTGAAGCTTTCTTT.

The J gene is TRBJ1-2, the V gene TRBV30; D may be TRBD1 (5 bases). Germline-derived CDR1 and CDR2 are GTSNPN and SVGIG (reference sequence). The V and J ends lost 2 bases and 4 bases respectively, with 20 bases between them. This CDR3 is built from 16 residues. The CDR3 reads CAWSSPWGFTSYGYTF. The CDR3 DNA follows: TGTGCCTGGAGTTCCCCCTGGGGGTTCACCTCCTATGGCTACACCTTC.

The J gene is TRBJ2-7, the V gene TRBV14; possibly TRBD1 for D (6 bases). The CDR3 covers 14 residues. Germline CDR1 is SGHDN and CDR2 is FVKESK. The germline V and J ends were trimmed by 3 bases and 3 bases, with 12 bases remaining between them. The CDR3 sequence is CASSQGGQYYEQYF. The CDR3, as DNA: TGTGCCAGCAGCCAGGGCGGACAGTACTACGAGCAGTACTTC.

CDR3 residues: CASSIAGIMNTEAFF. The CDR3 bases are TGTGCCAGTAGTATAGCCGGGATTATGAACACTGAAGCTTTCTTT. The chain employs TRBV19 and TRBJ1-1; D uncertain. The CDR3 runs to 15 residues. V gave up 1 base and J gave up 0 bases, with 9 bases separating them. In germline, CDR1 is LNHDA, CDR2 SQIVND (reference sequence).

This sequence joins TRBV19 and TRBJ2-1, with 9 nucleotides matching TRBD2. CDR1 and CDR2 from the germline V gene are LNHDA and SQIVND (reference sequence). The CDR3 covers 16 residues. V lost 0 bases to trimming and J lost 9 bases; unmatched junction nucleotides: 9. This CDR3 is CASSIDASSGEVEQFF. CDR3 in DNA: TGTGCCAGTAGTATAGATGCGTCTAGCGGGGAAGTTGAGCAGTTCTTC.

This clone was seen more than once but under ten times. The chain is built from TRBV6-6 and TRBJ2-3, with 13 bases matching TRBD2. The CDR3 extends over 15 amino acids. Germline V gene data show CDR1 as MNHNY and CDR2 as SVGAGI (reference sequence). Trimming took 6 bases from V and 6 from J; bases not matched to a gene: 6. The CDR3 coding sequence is TGTGCCAGCAGCTCCGGACTAGCGGGGGCGGATACGCAGTATTTT. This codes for CASSSGLAGADTQYF.

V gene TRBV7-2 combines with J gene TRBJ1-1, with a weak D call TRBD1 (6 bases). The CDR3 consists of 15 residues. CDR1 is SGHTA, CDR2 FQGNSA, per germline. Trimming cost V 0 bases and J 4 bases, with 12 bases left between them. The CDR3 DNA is TGTGCCAGCAGCTTAGCAGGTAGGGGGAGCACTGAAGCTTTCTTT. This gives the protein CASSLAGRGSTEAFF.